The 21 T cell receptor beta chains in this list originate from one sample, sequenced in a study of cytomegalovirus exposure and HLA in healthy donors (dated 2017 in TCRdb). The library came from the immunoSEQ multiplex PCR assay. For the multiplex PCR, a mixture combining 60 forward primers for TCR Vbeta segments and 13 reverse primers for TCR Jbeta segments was used. Here the immuneACCESS table is served through TCRdb, limited to in-frame sequences with V and J called. Missing clones are a known gap in these copies; in checked studies unresolved V genes cover under half, and the rest lacks a known reason. This sample comprises approximately 81,000 clones, over 65% of them detected only once. Around 3.1% of the sample is in the top ten clones. Sequencing was performed on PBMCs. The source is a middle-aged man in good health and CMV-seropositive.

This clone has more than one count but fewer than ten. The J gene is TRBJ2-5, the V gene TRBV2; TRBD2 matches at 13 bases. The CDR3 consists of 17 residues. Trimming removed 6 bases from V and 5 bases from J; junction bases left unmatched: 12. Germline lookup yields CDR1 SNHLY and CDR2 FYNNEI. The CDR3 DNA is TGTGCCAGCAGATCCTTAGGACTAGCGGGAGAGTGGGAGACCCAGTACTTC. It specifies CASRSLGLAGEWETQYF.

The chain links TRBV9 to TRBJ1-4; 9 positions match TRBD1. Germline V gives CDR1 SGDLS, CDR2 YYNGEE. The CDR3 sequence is 14 residues long. The V and J ends lost 4 bases and 5 bases, in that order; junction bases with no gene match: 3. The CDR3 DNA reads TGTGCCAGCAGCTGGGGACAGGGCAATGAAAAACTGTTTTTT. Translated, it gives CASSWGQGNEKLFF.

The chain couples TRBV19 to TRBJ1-1, with no clear D. Germline values: CDR1 LNHDA, CDR2 SQIVND (reference sequence). The V gene lost 6 bases and the J gene lost 7 bases, with 27 bases spanning the gap. The CDR3 length is 17 residues. The CDR3 here is CASRNLQESLTGGEAFF. DNA of the CDR3: TGTGCCAGTAGGAACCTTCAGGAATCGCTTACGGGAGGTGAAGCTTTCTTT.

This sequence joins TRBV14 and TRBJ1-2; 10 bases agree with TRBD1. The CDR3 is 19 residues long. The V segment lost 4 bases and the J segment 7 bases; nucleotides outside the gene matches: 21. CDR1 is SGHDN, CDR2 FVKESK, per germline. CDR3 protein: CASSPTTAFTGTGVGGYTF. CDR3 DNA: TGTGCCAGCAGCCCTACAACCGCCTTTACCGGGACAGGGGTTGGTGGCTACACCTTC.

This chain uses TRBV5-1 with TRBJ1-1, with a possible D match to TRBD1 (5 bases). Germline lookup yields CDR1 SGHRS and CDR2 YFSETQ. V lost 0 bases, J lost 8 bases, and 11 bases lay in between. The CDR3 is 13 amino acids. DNA for the CDR3: TGCGCCAGCAGCTTGGAGGACACCGAGGAAGCTTTCTTT. It translates to CASSLEDTEEAFF.

This clone was seen more than once but under ten times. J is TRBJ2-3 and V is TRBV7-9; 9 bases agree with TRBD2. CDR1 is SEHNR and CDR2 is FQNEAQ in the germline V gene (reference sequence). After removal of 2 bases from V and 2 bases from J, the junction contained 5 bases not matched to a gene. This CDR3 contains 16 residues. The chain's CDR3 is CASSLLLAGTTDTQYF. CDR3 sequence (DNA): TGTGCCAGCAGCTTACTCCTAGCGGGAACCACAGATACGCAGTATTTT.

This rearrangement joins TRBV2 to TRBJ1-2; maybe TRBD1 (6 bases). This CDR3 spans 14 amino acids. The V end lost 5 bases, the J end lost 2 bases, and 12 bases lay between the germline ends. Per the germline V gene, CDR1 is SNHLY and CDR2 is FYNNEI. The CDR3 reads CASSLDSTNYGYTF. The CDR3 DNA follows: TGTGCCAGCAGTCTGGACAGCACAAACTATGGCTACACCTTC. The full variable domain, its missing parts supplied by reference TRBV2 and TRBJ1-2, is EPEVTQTPSHQVTQMGQEVILRCVPISNHLYFYWYRQILGQKVEFLVSFYNNEISEKSEIFDDQFSVERPDGSNFTLKIRSTKLEDSAMYFCASSLDSTNYGYTFGSGTRLTVV.

The gene calls are TRBV2 and TRBJ2-1, with a possible D match to TRBD1 (5 bases). V was cut by 4 bases and J by 7 bases, with 14 bases left in between. Germline lookup yields CDR1 SNHLY and CDR2 FYNNEI. The CDR3 contains 14 residues. CDR3 DNA: TGTGCCAGCAGTGTAGGGGCGCTCGGTAATGAGCAGTTCTTC. Translation gives CASSVGALGNEQFF.

The chain joins TRBV11-3 to TRBJ2-2; the D is unclear. The germline V and J ends were trimmed by 0 bases and 8 bases, with 13 bases remaining between them. Germline loops: CDR1 SGHNT, CDR2 YENEEA. This CDR3 comprises 15 residues. The CDR3, as DNA: TGTGCCAGCAGCTTAGAGGGCGTCGGTTTTGGGGAGCTGTTTTTT. This sequence encodes CASSLEGVGFGELFF.

CDR3 coding DNA: TGCGCCAGCAGCCGCCCGGCGGGAGAGTTCCGGTATGAGCAGTTCTTC. This encodes CASSRPAGEFRYEQFF. This rearrangement joins TRBV23-1 to TRBJ2-1; 7 positions agree with TRBD2. TRBV23-1 is marked as an open reading frame, function uncertain. The J segment lost 8 bases and the V segment lost 6 bases, leaving 16 bases of the junction unmatched. The CDR3 is 16 amino acids.

The chain has TRBV10-3 and TRBJ2-2; possibly TRBD1 for D (6 bases). Between the trimmed V and J ends, which lost 5 bases and 4 bases, there was a span of 20 bases. Germline-derived CDR1 and CDR2 are ENHRY and SYGVKD. The CDR3 is made up of 17 amino acids. DNA for the CDR3: TGTGCCATCAGTAGAGCCCCCGGACAGTTAGGCACCGGGGAGCTGTTTTTT. It is translated as CAISRAPGQLGTGELFF.

The chain employs TRBV4-3 and TRBJ2-1, with TRBD2 identical over 8 bases. Germline CDR1 is LGHNA and CDR2 is YSLEER. V shed 3 bases and J 7 bases; nucleotides not matched to a gene: 8. The CDR3 has 15 amino acids. CDR3 coding DNA: TGCGCCAGCAGCCAGGCAGCGGGAGTTGGTAATGAGCAGTTCTTC. It translates to CASSQAAGVGNEQFF.

V is TRBV7-3 and J is TRBJ2-5; 9 nucleotides agree with TRBD1. TRBJ2-7 explains the end of the DNA better; the J call may be wrong. The CDR3 covers 14 residues. CDR1 and CDR2 from the germline V gene are SGHTA and FQGTGA. Here the CDR3 DNA reads TGTGCCAGCAGCCAGGGGGGACAGGGCTACGAGCAGTACTTC. It encodes CASSQGGQGYEQYF.

The gene calls are TRBV7-9 and TRBJ2-7; D might be TRBD1 (6 bases). This CDR3 region has 16 residues. Germline V gives CDR1 SEHNR, CDR2 FQNEAQ (reference sequence). The V and J ends lost 2 bases and 2 bases respectively, with 16 bases between them. CDR3 in amino acids: CASSLLRPQGAYEQYF. DNA of the CDR3: TGTGCCAGCAGCTTACTCCGGCCACAGGGAGCCTACGAGCAGTACTTC.

J is TRBJ2-1 and V is TRBV11-3; TRBD2 matches 9 bases. The J segment lost 4 bases and the V segment lost 4 bases, leaving 5 bases of the junction unmatched. From germline, CDR1 is SGHNT and CDR2 YENEEA. The CDR3 runs 15 residues. In DNA form, the CDR3 reads TGTGCCAGCAGCTCAGCGACTAGCGGTTACAATGAGCAGTTCTTC. Its protein product is CASSSATSGYNEQFF.

The J gene is TRBJ2-3, the V gene TRBV6-5; 7 bases agree with TRBD1. The CDR3 has 15 amino acids. Trimming at V came to 5 bases and at J to 2 bases, leaving 7 bases not matched to a gene. Germline V lookup: CDR1 MNHEY, CDR2 SVGAGI. CDR3 sequence reads: CASSKQGHYTDTQYF. CDR3 nucleotide sequence: TGTGCCAGCAGTAAACAGGGGCACTACACAGATACGCAGTATTTT.

The chain employs TRBV19 and TRBJ1-3, with D unresolved. This CDR3 region has 15 residues. From germline, CDR1 is LNHDA and CDR2 SQIVND (reference sequence). Trimming stripped 5 bases from V and 4 bases from J, with 15 bases between. The CDR3 DNA follows: TGTGCCAGTAGTTCGACCCCCGGGAAAGGAAACACCATATATTTT. Its translation is CASSSTPGKGNTIYF.

The gene calls are TRBV15 and TRBJ2-7; TRBD2 agrees at 10 bases. Germline lookup yields CDR1 LNHNV and CDR2 YYDKDF (reference sequence). J lost 0 bases, V lost 1 base, and 6 bases had no gene match. This CDR3 is 17 amino acids long. In DNA, the CDR3 is TGTGCCACCAGCAGAGGAGGGGGACTAGCGCTCTCCTACGAGCAGTACTTC. Translation gives CATSRGGGLALSYEQYF.

V usage is TRBV9 and J usage is TRBJ2-2; TRBD1 is a possible D gene (6 bases). Germline V lookup: CDR1 SGDLS, CDR2 YYNGEE. V was shortened by 5 bases and J by 0 bases, with 11 bases between the two germline ends. This CDR3 comprises 15 residues. Here the CDR3 DNA reads TGTGCCAGCAGAACAGGGAGCACGAACACCGGGGAGCTGTTTTTT. This translates into CASRTGSTNTGELFF.

The rearrangement uses TRBV30 and TRBJ1-2, with D uncertain. The length of the CDR3 is 14 residues. Looked up from germline, CDR1 is GTSNPN and CDR2 is SVGIG (reference sequence). V lost 5 bases, J lost 2 bases, and 15 bases lay in between. CDR3 in DNA: TGTGCCTGGCCCAAGGGAGCGACAAACTATGGCTACACCTTC. Its translation: CAWPKGATNYGYTF. Based on the CDR3 plus reference TRBV30 and TRBJ1-2, the full variable domain is SQTIHQWPATLVQPVGSPLSLECTVEGTSNPNLYWYRQAAGRGLQLLFYSVGIGQISSEVPQNLSASRPQDRQFILSSKKLLLSDSGFYLCAWPKGATNYGYTFGSGTRLTVV.

The V and J genes are TRBV18 and TRBJ2-3, with 7 bases that match TRBD2. CDR1 KGHSH and CDR2 LQKENI come from the germline V gene. Germline trimming cut 4 bases from V and 2 bases from J; bases unmatched to any gene: 6. CDR3 length equals 15 residues. For the CDR3, the DNA is TGTGCCAGCTCACAGCGGGGCCATTACACAGATACGCAGTATTTT. Encoded protein: CASSQRGHYTDTQYF.